The 5 T cell receptor beta chains given below trace back to one sample, sequenced in a study of pediatric ulcerative colitis. Clones were sequenced by immunoSEQ multiplex PCR, and TCRdb holds only the in-frame ones, with some missing. The sample lists about 60,000 clones, about 90% occurring once. The sequenced sample consisted of blood. The receptors derive from a boy aged 10-17 years who was a control in a study of pediatric ulcerative colitis.

The chain is built from TRBV5-1 and TRBJ1-4, with TRBD1 as a possible D gene (6 bases). Germline V gives CDR1 SGHRS, CDR2 YFSETQ. Between the trimmed V and J ends, which lost 6 bases and 7 bases, there was a span of 13 bases. The length of the CDR3 is 13 residues. The CDR3 nucleotides read TGCGCCAGCACCCCGGGGGGCGGTGAAAAACTGTTTTTT. Protein: CASTPGGGEKLFF.

This chain uses TRBV9 with TRBJ2-7; 11 bases agree with TRBD1. This CDR3 contains 15 residues. Looked up from germline, CDR1 is SGDLS and CDR2 is YYNGEE. J lost 3 bases, V lost 4 bases, and 6 bases had no gene match. The CDR3 DNA reads TGTGCCAGCAGCCCTACCGGGACAGGGGGCTACGAGCAGTACTTC. This codes for CASSPTGTGGYEQYF.

The chain uses TRBV6-5 and TRBJ1-2, with 9 bases aligning to TRBD1. This CDR3 comprises 14 residues. CDR1 is MNHEY and CDR2 is SVGAGI in the germline V gene. V was clipped by 5 bases and J by 5 bases; unmatched bases: 6. Written as DNA, the CDR3 is TGTGCCAGCAGTCCCGGGACAGGGCCATATGGCTACACCTTC. Encoded protein: CASSPGTGPYGYTF.

This chain connects TRBV5-1 to TRBJ1-4; 9 bases map to TRBD1. Germline-derived CDR1 and CDR2 are SGHRS and YFSETQ. The CDR3 covers 15 residues. V shed 7 bases, J shed 4 bases, and the junction held 8 bases outside the gene matches. The CDR3 DNA reads as TGCGCCAGCTGGACAGGGGAGGGTCTTAATGAAAAACTGTTTTTT. Amino acids: CASWTGEGLNEKLFF.

The chain combines TRBV10-3 with TRBJ2-1; 9 nucleotides line up with TRBD2. Trimming at V came to 2 bases and at J to 6 bases, leaving 8 bases not matched to a gene. CDR1 ENHRY and CDR2 SYGVKD come from the germline V gene. This CDR3 is 16 amino acids long. DNA for the CDR3: TGTGCCATCAGTGAGGTAGCTAGCGGGAAGATCAATGAGCAGTTCTTC. Its translation: CAISEVASGKINEQFF.